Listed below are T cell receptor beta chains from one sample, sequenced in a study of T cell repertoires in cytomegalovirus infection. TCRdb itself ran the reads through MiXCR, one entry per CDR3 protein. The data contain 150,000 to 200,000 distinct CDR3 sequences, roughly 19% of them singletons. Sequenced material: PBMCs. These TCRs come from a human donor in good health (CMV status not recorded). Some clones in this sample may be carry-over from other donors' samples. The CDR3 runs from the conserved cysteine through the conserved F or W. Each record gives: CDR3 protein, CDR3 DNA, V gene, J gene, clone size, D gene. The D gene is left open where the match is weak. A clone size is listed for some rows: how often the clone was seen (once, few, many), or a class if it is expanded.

cdr3_aa: CASSRRLQGDTQYF
cdr3_nt: TGTGCCAGCAGCCGCCGACTACAGGGAGATACGCAGTATTTT
v_call: TRBV7-3
j_call: TRBJ2-3
clone_size: NA
d_call: NA

cdr3_aa: CASRNRGQETQYF
cdr3_nt: TGTGCCAGTAGGAACAGGGGACAAGAGACCCAGTACTTC
v_call: TRBV19
j_call: TRBJ2-5
clone_size: many
d_call: TRBD1

cdr3_aa: CSAAMNGQDYEQYF
cdr3_nt: TGCAGTGCCGCAATGAACGGACAGGACTACGAGCAGTACTTC
v_call: TRBV20-1
j_call: TRBJ2-7
clone_size: NA
d_call: TRBD1

cdr3_aa: CSAKRDTYNQPQHF
cdr3_nt: TGCAGTGCAAAGCGGGACACGTACAATCAGCCCCAGCATTTT
v_call: TRBV20-1
j_call: TRBJ1-5
clone_size: NA
d_call: NA

cdr3_aa: CASSLTGTGNEKLFF
cdr3_nt: TGTGCCAGCAGCTTAACCGGGACAGGGAATGAAAAACTGTTTTTT
v_call: TRBV7-9
j_call: TRBJ1-4
clone_size: NA
d_call: TRBD1

cdr3_aa: CASSSGHPSEQYF
cdr3_nt: TGTGCCAGTTCGTCTGGACACCCTAGCGAGCAGTACTTC
v_call: TRBV6-2/TRBV6-3
j_call: TRBJ2-7
clone_size: NA
d_call: NA

cdr3_aa: CASSQLVDTEAFF
cdr3_nt: TGTGCCAGCAGCCAACTAGTGGACACTGAAGCTTTCTTT
v_call: TRBV6-2/TRBV6-3
j_call: TRBJ1-1
clone_size: NA
d_call: NA

cdr3_aa: CASSLAGSGGLQETQYF
cdr3_nt: TGTGCCAGCAGCTTAGCAGGTAGCGGGGGCCTTCAAGAGACCCAGTACTTC
v_call: TRBV5-6
j_call: TRBJ2-5
clone_size: few
d_call: TRBD2

cdr3_aa: CASSIGGGRGYTF
cdr3_nt: TGTGCCAGTAGTATTGGGGGGGGCCGAGGCTACACCTTC
v_call: TRBV19
j_call: TRBJ1-2
clone_size: NA
d_call: NA

cdr3_aa: CASSLASGADAFF
cdr3_nt: TGTGCCAGCAGCTTGGCCTCCGGGGCGGACGCTTTCTTT
v_call: TRBV5-6
j_call: TRBJ1-1
clone_size: once
d_call: NA

cdr3_aa: CASSNPPGGDLREKLFF
cdr3_nt: TGCGCCAGCAGCAACCCCCCGGGCGGCGACCTGAGAGAAAAACTGTTTTTT
v_call: TRBV4-1
j_call: TRBJ1-4
clone_size: many
d_call: NA

cdr3_aa: CVSSLERTGELFF
cdr3_nt: TGTGTCAGCAGCTTGGAACGCACCGGGGAGCTGTTTTTT
v_call: TRBV5-5
j_call: TRBJ2-2
clone_size: NA
d_call: NA

cdr3_aa: CASSLEQNYGYTF
cdr3_nt: TGTGCCAGCAGCTTAGAACAGAACTATGGCTACACCTTC
v_call: TRBV7-2
j_call: TRBJ1-2
clone_size: many
d_call: NA

cdr3_aa: CSARGGAGNQPQHF
cdr3_nt: TGCAGTGCTAGAGGAGGGGCTGGCAATCAGCCCCAGCATTTT
v_call: TRBV20-1
j_call: TRBJ1-5
clone_size: NA
d_call: NA

cdr3_aa: CASSPSSGGRSNTGELFF
cdr3_nt: TGTGCCAGCAGTCCCTCTAGCGGGGGGCGCTCGAACACCGGGGAGCTGTTTTTT
v_call: TRBV12-3/TRBV12-4
j_call: TRBJ2-2
clone_size: few
d_call: TRBD2

cdr3_aa: CASSLTAMGQSRSYNEQFF
cdr3_nt: TGTGCCAGCAGCTTAACTGCGATGGGACAGTCCCGCTCCTACAATGAGCAGTTCTTC
v_call: TRBV7-3
j_call: TRBJ2-1
clone_size: many
d_call: TRBD1

cdr3_aa: CASSLVPSYGYTF
cdr3_nt: TGTGCCAGCAGCTTAGTCCCGTCCTATGGCTACACCTTC
v_call: TRBV7-2
j_call: TRBJ1-2
clone_size: many
d_call: NA

cdr3_aa: CASSLGTTAAKNIQYF
cdr3_nt: TGTGCCAGCAGCCTGGGGACTACCGCGGCCAAAAACATTCAGTACTTC
v_call: TRBV7-4
j_call: TRBJ2-4
clone_size: NA
d_call: TRBD2

cdr3_aa: CASSLDAESWQETQYF
cdr3_nt: TGTGCCAGCAGCTTAGATGCGGAGTCCTGGCAGGAGACCCAGTACTTC
v_call: TRBV11-2
j_call: TRBJ2-5
clone_size: NA
d_call: NA

cdr3_aa: CASSLDRDTGYTF
cdr3_nt: TGTGCCAGCAGCTTGGACAGGGATACTGGCTACACCTTC
v_call: TRBV7-2
j_call: TRBJ1-2
clone_size: many
d_call: TRBD1

cdr3_aa: CASSSRQGWSNQPQHF
cdr3_nt: TGTGCCAGTAGTTCGCGACAGGGATGGAGCAATCAGCCCCAGCATTTT
v_call: TRBV19
j_call: TRBJ1-5
clone_size: few
d_call: TRBD1

cdr3_aa: CASSSGLNTEAFF
cdr3_nt: TGTGCCAGTAGTTCTGGATTGAACACTGAAGCTTTCTTT
v_call: TRBV19
j_call: TRBJ1-1
clone_size: many
d_call: NA

cdr3_aa: CASSYSFGGGQPQHF
cdr3_nt: TGTGCCAGCAGTTACTCGTTCGGGGGCGGGCAGCCCCAGCATTTT
v_call: TRBV6-2/TRBV6-3
j_call: TRBJ1-5
clone_size: few
d_call: NA

cdr3_aa: CASRSRAGGDEQFF
cdr3_nt: TGTGCCAGCAGAAGTCGAGCGGGGGGTGATGAGCAGTTCTTC
v_call: TRBV7-2
j_call: TRBJ2-1
clone_size: NA
d_call: TRBD2

cdr3_aa: CASSPFLRDAASGANVLTF
cdr3_nt: TGTGCCAGCAGCCCTTTTCTCCGCGACGCGGCTTCTGGGGCCAACGTCCTGACTTTC
v_call: TRBV7-2
j_call: TRBJ2-6
clone_size: many
d_call: NA

cdr3_aa: CASSPADITAGELFF
cdr3_nt: TGTGCCAGCTCACCGGCGGACATTACAGCTGGGGAGCTGTTTTTT
v_call: TRBV18
j_call: TRBJ2-2
clone_size: NA
d_call: NA

cdr3_aa: CASSTGFLGETQYF
cdr3_nt: TGTGCCAGCAGTACAGGGTTTTTGGGAGAGACCCAGTACTTC
v_call: TRBV6-5
j_call: TRBJ2-5
clone_size: many
d_call: NA

cdr3_aa: CASPPLAGGLYSTDTQYF
cdr3_nt: TGTGCCAGTCCCCCGCTAGCGGGAGGTCTTTATAGCACAGATACGCAGTATTTT
v_call: TRBV28
j_call: TRBJ2-3
clone_size: few
d_call: TRBD2

cdr3_aa: CASSYPKRDQPQHF
cdr3_nt: TGTGCCAGCAGTTACCCGAAACGGGATCAGCCCCAGCATTTT
v_call: TRBV6-2/TRBV6-3
j_call: TRBJ1-5
clone_size: many
d_call: NA

cdr3_aa: CASSYSGTGGYEQYF
cdr3_nt: TGTGCCAGCAGTTACAGCGGGACAGGGGGCTACGAGCAGTACTTC
v_call: TRBV6-5
j_call: TRBJ2-7
clone_size: NA
d_call: TRBD1

cdr3_aa: CSAIIRTSGGGVEQFF
cdr3_nt: TGCAGTGCTATTATCAGGACTAGCGGGGGAGGGGTTGAGCAGTTCTTC
v_call: TRBV20-1
j_call: TRBJ2-1
clone_size: NA
d_call: TRBD2

cdr3_aa: CASSLVFVRANTEAFF
cdr3_nt: TGTGCCAGTAGTCTAGTGTTCGTAAGGGCGAACACTGAAGCTTTCTTT
v_call: TRBV19
j_call: TRBJ1-1
clone_size: few
d_call: NA

cdr3_aa: CSARDLGRGNTEAFF
cdr3_nt: TGCAGTGCTAGAGATCTGGGCAGGGGGAACACTGAAGCTTTCTTT
v_call: TRBV20-1
j_call: TRBJ1-1
clone_size: NA
d_call: NA